This TCR beta chain appears in the sequencing data of a study of cytomegalovirus exposure and HLA in healthy donors. PCR involved 60 Vbeta and 13 Jbeta primers. Using immunoSEQ multiplex PCR, the repertoire was profiled, and TCRdb retains in-frame clones only, with some absent. The sample includes around 150,000 clones, roughly 80% of them seen just once. With respect to this clone: The antigen is unknown. Other nucleotide sequences from this sample produce the same CDR3.

Trimming left V 5 bases short and J 4 bases short, with 9 bases between. The germline V gene has CDR1 SNHLY and CDR2 FYNNEI. The CDR3 consists of 13 residues. General study results and limits: Diagnosis of cytomegalovirus status made by the classifier reportedly showed high specificity and sensitivity. In a later analysis, donors in an Asian-associated ancestry cluster reportedly had fewer N-insertions in productive TCRs than the cohort mean.

The sequence was obtained from a male donor in good health and CMV-seronegative. The chain employs TRBV2 and TRBJ1-5; D might be TRBD1 (5 bases). The sequencing sample was made of PBMCs. CDR3 sequence (DNA): TGTGCCAGCAGTAGGGGTTCGAATCAGCCCCAGCATTTT. Amino acid sequence: CASSRGSNQPQHF.